The 8 T cell receptor beta chains given below trace back to one sample, sequenced in a study of OX40 agonist ivuxolimab in advanced cancers. Clones were sequenced by immunoSEQ multiplex PCR, and TCRdb holds only the in-frame ones, with some missing. The sample records around 60,000 clones, about nine tenths being singletons. Sequenced material: CD4+ or CD8+ T cells sorted from blood, taken in a trial of the OX40 agonist ivuxolimab. The receptors shown here come from an adult with an advanced solid tumor such as melanoma, head and neck, liver or kidney cancer.

V usage is TRBV28 and J usage is TRBJ1-1; TRBD1 matches at 9 bases. CDR3 length: 13 amino acids. Germline-derived CDR1 and CDR2 are MDHEN and SYDVKM. V trimming: 8 bases; J trimming: 1 base; junction bases outside the gene matches: 2. CDR3 sequence (DNA): TGTGCCAGCCGGGACAGGGCGAACACTGAAGCTTTCTTT. This gives the protein CASRDRANTEAFF. Combining the CDR3 with reference TRBV28 and TRBJ1-1 gives the whole variable domain DVKVTQSSRYLVKRTGEKVFLECVQDMDHENMFWYRQDPGLGLRLIYFSYDVKMKEKGDIPEGYSVSREKKERFSLILESASTNQTSMYLCASRDRANTEAFFGQGTRLTVV.

This sequence joins TRBV9 and TRBJ2-7; the D gene could be TRBD1 or TRBD2 (5 bases each). Germline V gene sequence: CDR1 SGDLS, CDR2 YYNGEE. The CDR3 runs to 15 residues. Deletions cut 3 bases from V and 2 bases from J, with 15 bases between. The DNA of the CDR3 is TGTGCCAGCAGCGCCGGGACCGCAAGGACCTACGAGCAGTACTTC. Translating it yields CASSAGTARTYEQYF.

The V and J genes are TRBV11-2 and TRBJ1-1; D gene uncertain. CDR3 length: 13 residues. V gave up 3 bases and J gave up 0 bases, with 5 bases separating them. Germline V gene lookup returns CDR1 SGHAT and CDR2 FQNNGV. CDR3 in amino acids: CASSLAVNTEAFF. The CDR3 DNA follows: TGTGCCAGCAGCTTGGCAGTGAACACTGAAGCTTTCTTT.

This chain links TRBV19 with TRBJ2-3; D might be TRBD2 (6 bases). Germline loops: CDR1 LNHDA, CDR2 SQIVND (reference sequence). Trimming pared 5 bases from V and 0 bases from J, leaving 15 bases between. The CDR3 covers 16 residues. CDR3 sequence reads: CASSPASVPSTDTQYF. CDR3 nucleotides: TGTGCCAGTAGTCCAGCTAGCGTACCTAGCACAGATACGCAGTATTTT. Based on the CDR3 plus reference TRBV19 and TRBJ2-3, the full variable domain is DGGITQSPKYLFRKEGQNVTLSCEQNLNHDAMYWYRQDPGQGLRLIYYSQIVNDFQKGDIAEGYSVSREKKESFPLTVTSAQKNPTAFYLCASSPASVPSTDTQYFGPGTRLTVL.

For the CDR3, the DNA is TGTGCCAGCAGTTTCGGCCTAGCGGAAAAAACGCCGAAGAGCACAGATACGCAGTATTTT. Amino acid sequence: CASSFGLAEKTPKSTDTQYF. The chain links TRBV28 to TRBJ2-3, with TRBD2 matching 7 bases. The length of the CDR3 is 20 residues. Per the germline V gene, CDR1 is MDHEN and CDR2 is SYDVKM. V shed 3 bases, J shed 0 bases, and the junction held 18 bases outside the gene matches.

The chain is built from TRBV29-1 and TRBJ2-7; TRBD2 matches 7 bases. CDR3 length: 13 amino acids. The germline V gene has CDR1 SQVTM and CDR2 ANQGSEA. Trimming cost V 7 bases and J 3 bases; bases outside gene matches: 9. The chain's CDR3 is CSAGGGLGYEQYF. CDR3 sequence (DNA): TGCAGCGCTGGGGGGGGACTTGGCTACGAGCAGTACTTC.

This chain joins TRBV7-3 and TRBJ1-2; perhaps TRBD1 as D (5 bases). The CDR3 sequence is 15 residues long. Germline CDR1 is SGHTA and CDR2 is FQGTGA. V was cut by 2 bases and J by 4 bases, with 14 bases left in between. The CDR3 DNA is TGTGCCAGCAGCTTAGCCTCAACAGGAGGCTATGGCTACACCTTC. Translated, it gives CASSLASTGGYGYTF. The entire variable domain, with the rest obtained from reference TRBV7-3 and TRBJ1-2, is as follows: GAGVSQTPSNKVTEKGKYVELRCDPISGHTALYWYRQSLGQGPEFLIYFQGTGAADDSGLPNDRFFAVRPEGSVSTLKIQRTERGDSAVYLCASSLASTGGYGYTFGSGTRLTVV.

The rearrangement uses TRBV28 and TRBJ2-3; D unclear. The CDR3 length is 13 residues. V was clipped by 3 bases and J by 2 bases, with 6 bases between them. Germline lookup yields CDR1 MDHEN and CDR2 SYDVKM. CDR3 loop: CASSLRITDTQYF. The CDR3, as DNA: TGTGCCAGCAGTTTGAGGATCACAGATACGCAGTATTTT.